This passage covers 18 T cell receptor beta chains from one sample sequenced in a study of blood T cells in healthy people across ages. Together with a sample-barcoded 5' primer, a J-beta primer mix was included in a second PCR lasting roughly 6 to 12 cycles. Each CDR3 protein is one row after TCRdb ran MiXCR on the 5' RACE reads. The repertoire holds about 780,000 distinct CDR3 sequences, with around 50% as singletons. The sample consisted of blood. The receptors derive from a man aged 80 or over in good health.

Written as DNA, the CDR3 is TGTGCCAGCAGTTGGGCCGGGACAGGGGGACAGCCCCAGCATTTT. Its translation: CASSWAGTGGQPQHF. This chain joins TRBV27 and TRBJ1-5; 11 bases align to TRBD1. V dropped 4 bases and J dropped 7; count of bases not matched to a gene: 6. CDR1 is MNHEY, CDR2 SMNVEV, per germline (reference sequence). The CDR3 extends over 15 amino acids.

The rearrangement joins TRBV7-3 to TRBJ2-3, with 9 bases matching TRBD2. V trimming: 3 bases; J trimming: 5 bases; junction bases outside the gene matches: 9. CDR1 and CDR2 (germline): SGHTA, FQGTGA. The CDR3 is 16 residues long. CDR3 DNA sequence: TGTGCCAGCAGCTTCGAGGCGGGGGGGGGCATAGATACGCAGTATTTT. Translating it yields CASSFEAGGGIDTQYF.

At least ten counts were recorded for this clonotype. This sequence may be a read error, since a much larger clone differs from it by one base. The CDR3 spells CASSLTVNEQYF. DNA for the CDR3: TGTGCCAGCAGCTTAACAGTCAATGAGCAGTACTTC. The chain couples TRBV7-9 to TRBJ2-5; no firm D call. V lost 2 bases, J lost 11 bases, and 12 bases lay in between. The CDR3 is 12 residues long. CDR1 is SEHNR, CDR2 FQNEAQ, per germline (reference sequence).

This clonotype was observed many times. This chain connects TRBV12-3 or TRBV12-4 to TRBJ2-7; 9 bases match TRBD1. The CDR3 is made up of 15 amino acids. Unmatched junction bases numbered 9, after V lost 6 bases and J lost 3 bases. The CDR3 DNA is TGTGCCAGCAGCCGGATAACGGGACAGGGCTACGAGCAGTACTTC. This sequence encodes CASSRITGQGYEQYF.

In its sample, this clonotype was seen a few times. The V gene is TRBV11-1, the J gene TRBJ2-3, with a possible D match to TRBD2 (6 bases). This CDR3 region has 15 residues. Trimming removed 5 bases from V and 0 bases from J, with 12 bases in between. Germline V gene lookup returns CDR1 SGHAT and CDR2 FQDESV (reference sequence). The DNA for the CDR3 is TGTGCCAGCAGCCCCCGGCGGGGTAGCACAGATACGCAGTATTTT. This encodes CASSPRRGSTDTQYF.

The rearrangement uses TRBV12-3 or TRBV12-4 and TRBJ1-5; D is undetermined. This CDR3 is 14 amino acids long. V was clipped by 3 bases and J by 3 bases, with 9 bases between them. This CDR3 is CASSFGQNNQPQHF. The CDR3 DNA reads as TGTGCCAGCAGTTTCGGGCAGAACAATCAGCCCCAGCATTTT.

J is TRBJ2-7 and V is TRBV29-1; 11 positions match TRBD1. The germline V gene has CDR1 SQVTM and CDR2 ANQGSEA. The CDR3 is 13 residues long. The ends lost 7 bases at V and 3 bases at J; junction bases unmatched: 5. In DNA, the CDR3 is TGCAGCGCCCAAGGGACAGGGGGCTACGAGCAGTACTTC. Translating gives CSAQGTGGYEQYF.

The chain uses TRBV11-2 and TRBJ2-7; D might be TRBD1 or TRBD2, each matching 5 bases. Germline values: CDR1 SGHAT, CDR2 FQNNGV. This CDR3 region has 14 residues. The germline V and J ends were trimmed by 10 bases and 6 bases, with 22 bases remaining between them. As DNA, the CDR3 is TGTGCCAACAGACATACAGGAGGAGGCCCCGAGCAGTACTTC. Amino acids: CANRHTGGGPEQYF.

This sequence joins TRBV29-1 and TRBJ1-5; 9 bases align to TRBD1. The V and J ends lost 4 bases and 3 bases, in that order; junction bases with no gene match: 4. This CDR3 is built from 14 residues. Per the germline V gene, CDR1 is SQVTM and CDR2 is ANQGSEA. CDR3 loop: CSVAGQGFNQPQHF. In DNA, the CDR3 is TGCAGCGTTGCGGGACAGGGTTTCAATCAGCCCCAGCATTTT. Full variable domain (missing parts from reference TRBV29-1 and TRBJ1-5): SAVISQKPSRDICQRGTSLTIQCQVDSQVTMMFWYRQQPGQSLTLIATANQGSEATYESGFVIDKFPISRPNLTFSTLTVSNMSPEDSSIYLCSVAGQGFNQPQHFGDGTRLSIL.

This chain uses TRBV20-1 with TRBJ2-3, with 10 positions matching TRBD2. Germline values: CDR1 DFQATT, CDR2 SNEGSKA (reference sequence). J gave up 0 bases and V 3 bases, and 12 bases lay outside the gene matches. The CDR3 length is 18 residues. CDR3 residues: CSASERGGFRYSTDTQYF. DNA of the CDR3: TGCAGTGCTAGTGAGCGGGGGGGCTTTCGGTATAGCACAGATACGCAGTATTTT.

The chain's CDR3 is CASSYSTGVTGELFF. The CDR3 coding sequence is TGTGCCAGCAGTTACTCGACAGGGGTTACCGGGGAGCTGTTTTTT. The rearrangement links TRBV6-6 to TRBJ2-2; 8 positions agree with TRBD1. The length of the CDR3 is 15 residues. Germline V gives CDR1 MNHNY, CDR2 SVGAGI (reference sequence). After removal of 0 bases from V and 5 bases from J, the junction contained 2 bases not matched to a gene.

This sequence joins TRBV20-1 and TRBJ1-1; D gene ambiguous. The germline V gene has CDR1 DFQATT and CDR2 SNEGSKA (reference sequence). The V gene lost 8 bases and the J gene lost 0 bases, with 13 bases spanning the gap. This CDR3 region has 13 residues. This CDR3 is CSPRTELNTEAFF. The CDR3 DNA is TGCAGTCCCCGGACCGAGCTGAACACTGAAGCTTTCTTT.

The CDR3 sequence is CASSWMGQETQYF. The CDR3 coding sequence is TGCGCCAGCAGCTGGATGGGGCAAGAGACCCAGTACTTC. This chain connects TRBV5-1 to TRBJ2-5; no reliable D call. The V end was cut by 3 bases, the J end by 2 bases, with 8 bases between. CDR1 and CDR2 (germline): SGHRS, YFSETQ. This CDR3 has 13 residues.

This clonotype was seen ten or more times. V is TRBV7-2 and J is TRBJ2-7; 9 bases are shared with TRBD2. The CDR3 totals 14 residues. The J segment lost 3 bases and the V segment lost 2 bases, leaving 2 bases of the junction unmatched. Germline-derived CDR1 and CDR2 are SGHTA and FQGNSA. DNA of the CDR3: TGTGCCAGCAGCTTACTAGCGGGATACTACGAGCAGTACTTC. Protein sequence: CASSLLAGYYEQYF.

The J gene is TRBJ1-6, the V gene TRBV20-1; 9 nucleotides match TRBD1. Germline trimming cut 0 bases from V and 1 base from J; bases unmatched to any gene: 4. This CDR3 is 17 amino acids long. Germline CDR1 and CDR2: DFQATT and SNEGSKA (reference sequence). The chain's CDR3 is CSARDRDRVSYNSPLHF. As DNA, the CDR3 is TGCAGTGCTAGAGATCGGGACAGGGTGTCCTATAATTCACCCCTCCACTTT.

This rearrangement joins TRBV6-2 or TRBV6-3 to TRBJ2-4, with 7 bases matching TRBD1. The J call could be wrong; TRBJ2-5 is a better fit for the DNA end. The CDR3 loop spans 17 amino acids. Germline V gene sequence: CDR1 MNHEY, CDR2 SVGEGT. In DNA, the CDR3 is TGTGCCAGCAGTTACTCGATAACAGGGGACCAGCAAGAGACCCAGTACTTC. Protein sequence: CASSYSITGDQQETQYF.

CDR3 nucleotides: TGTGCCAGCAGCTCTCGCGGGGCCACCTACTACGAGCAGTACTTC. This codes for CASSSRGATYYEQYF. The chain has TRBV13 and TRBJ2-5; weak D call: TRBD2 (6 bases). The end of the DNA aligns better with TRBJ2-7, so the J call may be wrong. CDR3 length: 15 residues. The germline CDR1 and CDR2 sequences are PRHDT and FYEKMQ (reference sequence).

The chain joins TRBV7-2 to TRBJ2-1, with 8 bases aligning to TRBD2. Trimming removed 1 base from V and 5 bases from J; junction bases left unmatched: 7. Germline CDR1 SGHTA, CDR2 FQGNSA. CDR3 size: 16 residues. CDR3: CASSLVGGRKNNEQFF. DNA of the CDR3: TGTGCCAGCAGCTTAGTCGGCGGGAGGAAAAACAATGAGCAGTTCTTC.